The TCR beta chain under discussion was sequenced for a study of identical twins. The study's findings and limits: For monozygotic twins, models underestimated out-of-frame TCR alpha sharing. Beta clonotypes that were abundant in cord blood contained fewer insertions, a pattern absent from memory repertoires. Not following the same donors, the study drew its conclusions from cross-sectional statistical analysis.

Comment on this clonotype: Its antigen is undetermined.

Healthy Caucasians alone served as donors. TCRdb recomputed calls from the 5' RACE reads with MiXCR, one row per CDR3 protein. This table has around 1.7 million distinct CDR3 sequences, less than 35% appearing once. CDR1 and CDR2 from the germline V gene are SNHLY and FYNNEI. V trimming: 4 bases; J trimming: 5 bases; junction bases outside the gene matches: 6. The CDR3 covers 15 residues. This receptor was taken from a newborn girl in good health. Specimen: cord blood. The V gene is TRBV2, the J gene TRBJ2-1; 9 bases match TRBD2. This CDR3 is CASSGERGADNEQFF. The CDR3 DNA is TGTGCCAGCAGTGGGGAGCGGGGGGCCGACAATGAGCAGTTCTTC. Full variable domain (rest looked up from reference TRBV2 and TRBJ2-1): EPEVTQTPSHQVTQMGQEVILRCVPISNHLYFYWYRQILGQKVEFLVSFYNNEISEKSEIFDDQFSVERPDGSNFTLKIRSTKLEDSAMYFCASSGERGADNEQFFGPGTRLTVL.